This section outlines one T cell receptor beta chain sequence together with its context. V shed 4 bases and J shed 7 bases, with 13 bases lying between them. CDR3 length: 13 residues. Germline-derived CDR1 and CDR2 are SGHAT and FQNNGV. This specimen comes from a study of blood T cell repertoires in COVID-19. Method: immunoSEQ multiplex PCR; TCRdb's copy keeps in-frame clones and lacks some. Of fewer than 400,000 clones in the sample, 85% to 90% were seen once. Material: PBMCs or T cells enriched from blood (not recorded which). The V call is TRBV11-2, the J call TRBJ1-1; no clear D gene. The TCR sequence derives from a man aged 25-40 years who had recovered from COVID-19. In DNA form, the CDR3 reads TGTGCCAGCAGCTCCCACCCGGTTGGTGAAGCTTTCTTT. Residues: CASSSHPVGEAFF.